This paragraph covers one T cell receptor beta chain sequence. Its binding antigen is unknown. It is unclear where the CDR3 begins or ends on the DNA, so no DNA is shown, and the CDR3 is as TCRdb lists it. This sample is part of a study of blood T cell repertoires in COVID-19 (dated by TCRdb to 2020 to 2021). About the study as a whole: Samples from collaborators originated in the United States, Italy and Spain and spanned both the acute and convalescent phases of COVID-19. The prospective study material was composed of cDNA or gDNA derived from T cells, B-cell-depleted T cells, or PBMCs. Deeply sampled blood TCRbeta repertoires from subjects exposed to, actively infected with, or recovered from COVID-19 were included in the dataset. A freely available public database, intended as a resource for researchers studying the immune response to SARS-CoV-2, is where the repertoires were released. Samples came from the ongoing ImmuneRACE study (first 160 participants) plus 1,254 subjects from 6 global collaborators. A de-identified subject ID, COVID-19 status, age in years and sex were almost always included in the sample metadata. Where available, HLA class I and class II types were obtained from metadata supplied by the sample provider rather than from assay-based typing.

A second Seattle source provided samples from volunteer blood donors who had recovered from COVID-19. The collaborating institutions used their own protocols to collect whole blood in K2EDTA tubes. For TCRbeta analysis, collaborators shipped samples as frozen whole blood, isolated PBMCs, or DNA extracted from either of those sample types. Study-wide conclusions, independent of this receptor: Clinical and demographic metadata were provided uncurated, with the amount varying by source and participant.

TCRbeta CDR3 regions were amplified from genomic DNA using the immunoSEQ Assay, a bias-controlled multiplex PCR. Processing in the source paper ran as follows. Nucleated cell counts per sample were estimated from amplification of reference gene primers within the assay. To quantify the absolute abundance of each unique TCRbeta CDR3 rearrangement, sequence reads were collapsed and filtered. For each sample, productive Simpson clonality was calculated as the square root of Simpson's diversity index over productive rearrangements. The table comes from immuneACCESS by way of TCRdb, which keeps in-frame sequences with V and J called. Part of the clones is missing from these tables; in studies checked, under half for an unresolved V gene and the rest for unknown reasons. That table furnishes V, J and clone size, whereas the DNA furnished D and trimming. The sample includes approximately 260,000 clones, with about 90% observed a single time. Of the sample, around 7.2% is held by the ten largest clones.

Sequencing used peripheral blood. This receptor was taken from a man between 60 and 70 years old who had recovered from COVID-19.

The CDR3 amino acid sequence is: CASSKTVGSGNTIYF. The V gene is TRBV21-1 and the J gene is TRBJ1-3. TRBV21-1 represents a pseudogene. The CDR3 has 15 amino acids, counting the end cysteine and phenylalanine.